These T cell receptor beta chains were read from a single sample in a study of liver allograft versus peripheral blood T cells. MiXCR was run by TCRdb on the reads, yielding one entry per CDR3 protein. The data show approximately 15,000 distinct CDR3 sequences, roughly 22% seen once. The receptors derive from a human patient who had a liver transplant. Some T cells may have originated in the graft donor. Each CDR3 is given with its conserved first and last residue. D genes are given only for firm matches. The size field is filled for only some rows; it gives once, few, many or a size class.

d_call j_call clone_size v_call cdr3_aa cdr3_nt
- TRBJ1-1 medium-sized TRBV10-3 CASRPGPNTEAFF TGTGCCAGCCGACCGGGACCGAACACTGAAGCTTTCTTT
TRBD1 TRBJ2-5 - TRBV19 CASSRGTGGFQETQYF TGTGCCAGTAGTCGGGGGACAGGGGGCTTTCAAGAGACCCAGTACTTC
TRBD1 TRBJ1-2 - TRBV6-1 CASSGTGFYGYTF TGTGCCAGCAGCGGGACAGGGTTTTATGGCTACACCTTC
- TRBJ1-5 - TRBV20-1 CSARDAATTSSNQPQHF TGCAGTGCTAGAGATGCAGCGACAACTAGTAGCAATCAGCCCCAGCATTTT
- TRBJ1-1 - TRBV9 CASSVSAGALDTEAFF TGTGCCAGCAGCGTATCGGCAGGGGCGCTGGACACTGAAGCTTTCTTT
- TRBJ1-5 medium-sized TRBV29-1 CSVGRDQNQPQHF TGCAGCGTTGGGAGGGACCAAAATCAGCCCCAGCATTTT
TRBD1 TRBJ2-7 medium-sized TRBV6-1 CASMGQQGRYEQYF TGTGCCAGCATGGGACAGCAAGGTCGGTACGAGCAGTACTTC
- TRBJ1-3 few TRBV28 CASSFDWVLSGNTIYF TGTGCCAGCAGTTTTGACTGGGTTCTCTCTGGAAACACCATATATTTT
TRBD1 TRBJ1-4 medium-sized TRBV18 CASSVFRQGSEKLFF TGTGCCAGCTCAGTGTTCCGACAGGGAAGTGAAAAACTGTTTTTT
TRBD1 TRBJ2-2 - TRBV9 CASSFGTGDTTGELFF TGTGCCAGCAGCTTTGGGACAGGGGATACCACCGGGGAGCTGTTTTTT
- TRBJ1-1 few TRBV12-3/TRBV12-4 CASRGQIMNTEAFF TGTGCCAGCAGAGGACAGATAATGAACACTGAAGCTTTCTTT
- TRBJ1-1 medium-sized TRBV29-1 CSVERREAFF TGCAGCGTTGAGAGAAGAGAAGCTTTCTTT
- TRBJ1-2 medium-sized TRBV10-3 CAISGPAGDGYGYTF TGTGCCATCAGTGGGCCGGCGGGGGACGGCTATGGCTACACCTTC
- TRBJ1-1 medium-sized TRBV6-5 CASRTTGAEMNTEAFF TGTGCCAGCAGGACCACAGGAGCTGAAATGAACACTGAAGCTTTCTTT
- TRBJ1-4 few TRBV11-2 CASSLQGNDEKLFF TGTGCCAGCAGCCTACAGGGAAACGATGAAAAACTGTTTTTT
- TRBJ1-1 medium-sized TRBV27 CASSFDGMNTEAFF TGTGCCAGCAGTTTCGACGGAATGAACACTGAAGCTTTCTTT
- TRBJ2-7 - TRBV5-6 CASSLAIGSSEQYF TGTGCCAGCAGCTTGGCCATCGGGTCGAGCGAGCAGTACTTC
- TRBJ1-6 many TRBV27 CASASKGNSPLHF TGTGCCAGCGCTAGTAAGGGAAATTCACCCCTCCACTTT
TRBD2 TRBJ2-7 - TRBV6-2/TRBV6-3 CASSYPYKAGGGIEQYF TGTGCCAGCAGTTACCCGTATAAAGCGGGGGGAGGGATCGAGCAGTACTTC
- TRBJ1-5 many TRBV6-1 CASSEAGGTREPQHF TGTGCCAGCAGTGAAGCCGGGGGGACCCGGGAGCCCCAGCATTTT
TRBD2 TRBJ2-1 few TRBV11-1 CASSLTASGPYNEQFF TGTGCCAGCAGCTTAACGGCTAGCGGCCCCTACAATGAGCAGTTCTTC
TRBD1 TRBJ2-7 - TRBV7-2 CASSPGTGRRKYF TGTGCCAGCAGCCCCGGGACAGGGCGAAGGAAGTACTTC
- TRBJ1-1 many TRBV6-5 CASSSFPDSEAFF TGTGCCAGCAGTTCGTTCCCGGACAGTGAAGCTTTCTTT
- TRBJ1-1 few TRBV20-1 CSADGQWPNTEAFF TGCAGTGCGGACGGACAGTGGCCTAACACTGAAGCTTTCTTT
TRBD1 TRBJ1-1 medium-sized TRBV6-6 CASSYGGTGRTEAFF TGTGCCAGCAGTTACGGCGGGACAGGGCGCACTGAAGCTTTCTTT
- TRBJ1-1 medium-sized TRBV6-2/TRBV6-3 CASSYTALGSAEAFF TGTGCCAGCAGTTACACAGCCTTAGGATCGGCTGAAGCTTTCTTT
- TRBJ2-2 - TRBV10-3 CAISDYLGQPNTGELFF TGTGCCATCAGTGACTATTTAGGACAGCCGAACACCGGGGAGCTGTTTTTT
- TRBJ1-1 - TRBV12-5 CASGLVPVRNTEAFF TGTGCTAGTGGTTTGGTCCCCGTACGGAACACTGAAGCTTTCTTT